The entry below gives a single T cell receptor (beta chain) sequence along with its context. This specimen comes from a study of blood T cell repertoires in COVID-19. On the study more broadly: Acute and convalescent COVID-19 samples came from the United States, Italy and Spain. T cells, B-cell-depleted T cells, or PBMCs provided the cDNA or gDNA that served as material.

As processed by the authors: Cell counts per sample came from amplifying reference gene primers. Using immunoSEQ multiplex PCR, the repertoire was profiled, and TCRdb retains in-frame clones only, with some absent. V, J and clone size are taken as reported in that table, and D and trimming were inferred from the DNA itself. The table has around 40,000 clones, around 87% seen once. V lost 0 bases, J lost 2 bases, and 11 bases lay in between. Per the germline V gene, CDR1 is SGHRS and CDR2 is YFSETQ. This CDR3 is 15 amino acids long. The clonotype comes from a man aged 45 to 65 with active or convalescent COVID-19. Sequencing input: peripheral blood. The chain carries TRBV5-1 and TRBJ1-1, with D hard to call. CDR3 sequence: CASSLDVPGNTEAFF. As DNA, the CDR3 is TGCGCCAGCAGCTTGGATGTCCCGGGAAACACTGAAGCTTTCTTT.